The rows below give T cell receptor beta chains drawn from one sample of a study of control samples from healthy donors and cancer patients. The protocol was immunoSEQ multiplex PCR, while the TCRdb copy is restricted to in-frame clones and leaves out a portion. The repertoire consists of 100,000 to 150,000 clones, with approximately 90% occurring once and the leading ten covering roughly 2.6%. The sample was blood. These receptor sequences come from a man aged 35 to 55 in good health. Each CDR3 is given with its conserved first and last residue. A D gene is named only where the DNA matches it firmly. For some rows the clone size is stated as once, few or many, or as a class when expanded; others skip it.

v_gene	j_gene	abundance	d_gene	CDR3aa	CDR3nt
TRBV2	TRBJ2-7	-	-	CAGGITLGTLSYEQYF	TGTGCCGGCGGAATTACTCTGGGGACCCTTAGTTACGAGCAGTACTTC
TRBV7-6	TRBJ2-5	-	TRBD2	CASSSILAGREETQYF	TGTGCCAGCAGCTCCATTTTAGCGGGGCGAGAAGAGACCCAGTACTTC
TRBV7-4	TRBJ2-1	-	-	CASSLGWRPSSYNEQFF	TGTGCCAGCAGCTTAGGGTGGAGGCCGAGCTCCTACAATGAGCAGTTCTTC
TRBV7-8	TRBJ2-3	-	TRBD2	CASSLELAGVTDTQYF	TGTGCCAGCAGCTTAGAACTAGCGGGGGTCACAGATACGCAGTATTTT
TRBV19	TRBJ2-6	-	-	CASSIGDFGPNVLTF	TGTGCCAGTAGTATAGGGGACTTTGGGCCCAACGTCCTGACTTTC
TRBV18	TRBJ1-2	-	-	CASLGGAEYGYTF	TGTGCCAGCTTAGGAGGGGCGGAATATGGCTACACCTTC
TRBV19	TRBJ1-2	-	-	CASSISVYGYTF	TGTGCCAGTAGTATTTCAGTGTATGGCTACACCTTC
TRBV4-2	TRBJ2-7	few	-	CASSRRGEQYF	TGTGCCAGCAGCCGCAGGGGCGAGCAGTACTTC
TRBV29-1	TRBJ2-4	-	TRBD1	CSVSTGSGGNIQYF	TGCAGCGTTTCGACAGGGAGTGGAGGAAACATTCAGTACTTC
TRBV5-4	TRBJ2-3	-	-	CASRKDQRTDTQYF	TGTGCCAGCAGAAAGGACCAGCGCACAGATACGCAGTATTTT
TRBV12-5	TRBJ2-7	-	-	CASGLSNEQYF	TGTGCTAGTGGTCTTTCTAACGAGCAGTACTTC
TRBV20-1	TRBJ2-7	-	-	CSAEVLYEQYF	TGCAGTGCTGAGGTCCTTTACGAGCAGTACTTC
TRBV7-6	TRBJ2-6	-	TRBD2	CASSLRVGGGASGANVLTF	TGTGCCAGCAGCTTACGCGTCGGCGGGGGGGCCAGTGGGGCCAACGTCCTGACTTTC
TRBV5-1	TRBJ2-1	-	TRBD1	CASSINTGTDLNEQFF	TGCGCCAGCAGCATAAATACCGGGACAGACCTCAATGAGCAGTTCTTC
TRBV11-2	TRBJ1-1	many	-	CASSYEGRGTEAFF	TGTGCCAGCAGCTATGAAGGGAGAGGAACTGAAGCTTTCTTT
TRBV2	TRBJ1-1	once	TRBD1	CASSGGTVVNTEAFF	TGTGCCAGCAGCGGTGGGACAGTCGTGAACACTGAAGCTTTCTTT
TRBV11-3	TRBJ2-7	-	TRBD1	CASSAGTDYEQYF	TGTGCCAGCAGCGCCGGGACAGATTACGAGCAGTACTTC
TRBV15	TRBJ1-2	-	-	CATSRQTNYGYTF	TGTGCCACCAGCAGGCAAACTAACTATGGCTACACCTTC
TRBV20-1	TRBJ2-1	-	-	CSARDMGEQFF	TGCAGTGCTAGAGATATGGGGGAGCAGTTCTTC
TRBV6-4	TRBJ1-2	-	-	CASSDSEGGVLDYTF	TGTGCCAGCAGTGACTCGGAGGGTGGGGTATTAGACTACACCTTC
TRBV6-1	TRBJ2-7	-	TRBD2	CASSELVSGGSYEQYF	TGTGCCAGCAGTGAGTTGGTTAGCGGGGGATCCTACGAGCAGTACTTC
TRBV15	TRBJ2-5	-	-	CATSSPRTEGETQYF	TGTGCCACCAGCAGCCCCCGGACAGAAGGAGAGACCCAGTACTTC
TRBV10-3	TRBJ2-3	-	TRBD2	CAIRGLAGSTDTQYF	TGTGCCATCAGGGGACTAGCGGGCAGCACAGATACGCAGTATTTT
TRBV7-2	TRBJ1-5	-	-	CASSLIYGNQPQHF	TGTGCCAGCAGCTTAATTTACGGCAATCAGCCCCAGCATTTT
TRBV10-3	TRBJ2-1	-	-	CAISEDGDNEQFF	TGTGCCATCAGTGAGGACGGCGACAATGAGCAGTTCTTC
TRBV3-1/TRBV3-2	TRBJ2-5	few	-	CASSREREETQYF	TGTGCCAGCAGCCGCGAACGGGAAGAGACCCAGTACTTC
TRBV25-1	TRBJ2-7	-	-	CASSEKSGSSYEQYF	TGTGCCAGCAGTGAAAAGTCCGGTTCCTCCTACGAGCAGTACTTC
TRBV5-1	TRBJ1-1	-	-	CASSPRPGPNTEAFF	TGCGCCAGCAGCCCCCGGCCAGGACCCAACACTGAAGCTTTCTTT
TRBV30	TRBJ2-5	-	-	CAWSAGTLQETQYF	TGTGCCTGGAGTGCAGGAACTCTGCAAGAGACCCAGTACTTC
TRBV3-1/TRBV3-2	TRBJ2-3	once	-	CASSFVDTQYF	TGTGCCAGCAGCTTCGTAGATACGCAGTATTTT
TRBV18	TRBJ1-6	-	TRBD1	CASSSDRGRSPLHF	TGTGCCAGCTCATCCGACAGGGGAAGGTCACCCCTCCACTTT
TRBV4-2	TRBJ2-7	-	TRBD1	CASSQMTGAQLGEQYF	TGTGCCAGCAGCCAGATGACAGGGGCCCAACTAGGAGAGCAGTACTTC
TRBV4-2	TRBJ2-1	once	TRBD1	CASSGTGLNNEQFF	TGTGCCAGTTCCGGGACAGGGTTAAACAATGAGCAGTTCTTC
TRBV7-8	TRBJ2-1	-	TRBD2	CASSLVHRTSGQAEQFF	TGTGCCAGCAGCTTAGTACACCGGACTAGCGGCCAGGCGGAGCAGTTCTTC
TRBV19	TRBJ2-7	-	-	CASSISGLSEQYF	TGTGCCAGTAGTATCTCTGGGCTTAGTGAGCAGTACTTC
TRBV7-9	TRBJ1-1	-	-	CASSLGQGNTEAFF	TGTGCCAGCAGCTTAGGGCAGGGTAACACTGAAGCTTTCTTT
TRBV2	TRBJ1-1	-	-	CASTGRQNTEAFF	TGTGCCAGCACCGGTAGACAGAACACTGAAGCTTTCTTT
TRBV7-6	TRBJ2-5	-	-	CASSPGRGMGTQYF	TGTGCCAGCAGCCCAGGACGGGGGATGGGGACCCAGTACTTC
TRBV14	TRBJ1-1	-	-	CASSASRNTEAFF	TGTGCCAGCAGCGCAAGCCGTAACACTGAAGCTTTCTTT
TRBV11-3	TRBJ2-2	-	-	CASRKNTGELFF	TGTGCCAGCAGGAAGAACACCGGGGAGCTGTTTTTT
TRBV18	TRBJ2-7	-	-	CASSPSSARVYEQYF	TGTGCCAGCTCACCTTCTAGCGCCCGAGTTTACGAGCAGTACTTC
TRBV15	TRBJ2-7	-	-	CATSRNRDSSYEQYF	TGTGCCACCAGCAGAAATAGGGACTCATCCTACGAGCAGTACTTC
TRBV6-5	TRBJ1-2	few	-	CASSYSPLGYGYTF	TGTGCCAGCAGTTACTCACCACTAGGCTATGGCTACACCTTC
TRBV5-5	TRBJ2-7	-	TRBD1	CASSFGQGLVYEQYF	TGTGCCAGCAGCTTTGGACAGGGTTTAGTCTACGAGCAGTACTTC